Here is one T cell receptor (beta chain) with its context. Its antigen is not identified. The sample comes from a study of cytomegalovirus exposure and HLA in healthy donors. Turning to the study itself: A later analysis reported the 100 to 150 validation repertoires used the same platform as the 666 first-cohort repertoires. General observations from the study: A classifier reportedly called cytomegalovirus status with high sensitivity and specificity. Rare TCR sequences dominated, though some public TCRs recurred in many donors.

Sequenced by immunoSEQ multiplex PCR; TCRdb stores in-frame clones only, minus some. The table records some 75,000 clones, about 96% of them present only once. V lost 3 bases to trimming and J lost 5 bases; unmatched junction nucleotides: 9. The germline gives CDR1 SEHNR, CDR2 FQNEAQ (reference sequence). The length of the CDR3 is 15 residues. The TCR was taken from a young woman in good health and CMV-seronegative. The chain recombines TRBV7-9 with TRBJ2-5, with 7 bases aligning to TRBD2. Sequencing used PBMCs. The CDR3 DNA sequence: TGTGCCAGCAGCTTTCGGCGGGAGCGGAGGGAGACCCAGTACTTC. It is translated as CASSFRRERRETQYF.